This paragraph covers one T cell receptor beta chain sequence. Its target is not known. Germline assignment: CDR1 SGHTA and CDR2 FQGNSA. The CDR3 totals 14 residues. The PCR employed 60 Vbeta primers together with 13 Jbeta primers. TCRdb keeps only in-frame clones here, not all; method: immunoSEQ multiplex PCR. The data show some 130,000 clones, about four fifths seen once. This sample was taken from a study of cytomegalovirus exposure and HLA in healthy donors. About the study: HLA-typed donors contributed some 85 million unique TCRs, which were held in an early data release. Whole-study results and caveats: One cluster of highly shared sequence variants probably arose as a sequencing artifact. Across all donors, roughly uniform sequencing depth was an assumption of the presence/absence analyses. CMV serostatus alone was available as immune exposure information.

The clonotype comes from a man aged 25-45 years in good health. The chain combines TRBV7-2 with TRBJ2-5; D unresolved. Gene TRBJ2-7 matches the end of the DNA better, so the J call may be wrong. Sequencing used PBMCs. This CDR3 is CASSLVVPNYEQYF. The CDR3 bases are TGTGCCAGCAGCTTAGTAGTTCCGAATTACGAGCAGTACTTC.